This entry concerns a single T cell receptor (beta chain). The antigen is unknown. The TCR alpha and TCR beta cDNA libraries, bearing sample barcodes and UMIs, were generated by 5'RACE using constant-segment primers. Each CDR3 protein is one row after TCRdb ran MiXCR on the 5' RACE reads. The data show roughly 240,000 distinct CDR3 sequences, 15% seen once. The sample is drawn from a study of T-cell memory formation after mild COVID-19. Study outcomes and limitations: Mostly located in CM and EM were contracting CD4+ clones, with contracting CD8+ clones located in EMRA. The second-wave clones peaking on day 37 were not confirmed as SARS-CoV-2-specific.

The CDR3 sequence is 13 residues long. Between the trimmed V and J ends, which lost 3 bases and 4 bases, there was a span of 9 bases. The chain uses TRBV12-3 or TRBV12-4 and TRBJ1-2; D is unclear. The receptor was derived from an adult woman who had mild COVID-19 (a few samples of this study predate the infection). Cell type and time point are not known. Sequenced material: PBMCs or a T cell subset sorted from them (not recorded which). This chain's CDR3 is CASSLPPTYGYTF. The DNA for the CDR3 is TGTGCCAGCAGTTTGCCCCCTACCTATGGCTACACCTTC.